The 8 T cell receptor beta chains given below trace back to one sample, sequenced in a study of technical replicates of blood from several donors. Profiled with immunoSEQ multiplex PCR; TCRdb holds only in-frame clones, not every one. The repertoire holds over 70,000 clones, 90% to 95% seen once, with roughly 4.5% in the top ten. Input material: PBMCs. The source is a human donor in good health. Some clones in this sample may be carry-over from other donors' samples.

The CDR3: CASSQDGRQGGRGGYTF. In DNA, the CDR3 is TGCGCCAGCAGCCAAGATGGAAGACAGGGAGGAAGAGGCGGCTACACCTTC. V gene TRBV4-3 combines with J gene TRBJ1-2, with 7 bases identical to TRBD1. Germline lookup yields CDR1 LGHNA and CDR2 YSLEER. The CDR3 has 17 amino acids. J gave up 8 bases and V 0 bases, and 15 bases lay outside the gene matches.

The chain recombines TRBV12-5 with TRBJ2-1, with TRBD1 identical over 8 bases. In germline, CDR1 is LGHNT, CDR2 FRNRAP. The V and J ends lost 1 base and 8 bases, in that order; junction bases with no gene match: 16. The CDR3 has 18 residues. DNA for the CDR3: TGTGCTAGTGGTTTGGGACAGGGGCGCAGCGGCGACGGCGATGAGCAGTTCTTC. Amino acids: CASGLGQGRSGDGDEQFF.

The V gene is TRBV29-1, the J gene TRBJ1-1; 7 nucleotides align to TRBD1. This CDR3 comprises 14 residues. CDR1 and CDR2 from the germline V gene are SQVTM and ANQGSEA. V shed 5 bases, J shed 1 base, and the junction held 7 bases outside the gene matches. CDR3 protein: CSVQDRTANTEAFF. The CDR3 DNA follows: TGCAGCGTTCAGGACAGGACGGCGAACACTGAAGCTTTCTTT.

V is TRBV19 and J is TRBJ1-1; D possibly corresponds to TRBD1 (5 bases). From germline, CDR1 is LNHDA and CDR2 SQIVND (reference sequence). V was shortened by 1 base and J by 5 bases, with 8 bases between the two germline ends. The CDR3 consists of 13 residues. CDR3 sequence (DNA): TGTGCCAGTAGTATAGCCAGGGATACTGAAGCTTTCTTT. The encoded protein is CASSIARDTEAFF.

The rearrangement links TRBV6-5 to TRBJ2-1, with 9 bases fitting TRBD2. The germline CDR1 and CDR2 sequences are MNHEY and SVGAGI. This CDR3 is 15 amino acids long. J lost 9 bases, V lost 8 bases, and 14 bases had no gene match. Written as DNA, the CDR3 is TGTGCCAGCGGGTTAGCGGGAGCGAAGGTTGGTGAGCAGTTCTTC. This gives the protein CASGLAGAKVGEQFF.

This clone was counted only a few times. This chain links TRBV7-9 with TRBJ1-3, with TRBD1 as a possible D gene (5 bases). Per the germline V gene, CDR1 is SEHNR and CDR2 is FQNEAQ (reference sequence). This CDR3 has 15 residues. Trimming pared 5 bases from V and 0 bases from J, leaving 11 bases between. The CDR3 DNA is TGTGCCAGCAGCCAACAGGCGTCCTCTGGAAACACCATATATTTT. Translation: CASSQQASSGNTIYF. Full variable domain (rest looked up from reference TRBV7-9 and TRBJ1-3): DTGVSQNPRHKITKRGQNVTFRCDPISEHNRLYWYRQTLGQGPEFLTYFQNEAQLEKSRLLSDRFSAERPKGSFSTLEIQRTEQGDSAMYLCASSQQASSGNTIYFGEGSWLTVV.

For the CDR3, the DNA is TGTGCCATCAGTGAGTCGGCAAAAAGCACAGATACGCAGTATTTT. This gives the protein CAISESAKSTDTQYF. The chain links TRBV10-3 to TRBJ2-3; D is ambiguous. The V gene lost 0 bases and the J gene lost 0 bases, with 7 bases spanning the gap. There are 15 residues in the CDR3. Germline assignment: CDR1 ENHRY and CDR2 SYGVKD.

This sequence joins TRBV7-2 and TRBJ2-1, with no clear D. V lost 5 bases and J lost 7, with 9 bases in between. The CDR3 has 12 amino acids. CDR1 is SGHTA and CDR2 is FQGNSA in the germline V gene. The CDR3 DNA is TGTGCCAGCAGCCCCCAAATTAATGAGCAGTTCTTC. Its translation is CASSPQINEQFF.